The 3 T cell receptor beta chains below come from one sample, sequenced in a study of cytomegalovirus exposure and HLA in healthy donors. The PCR was carried out with 60 Vbeta primers and 13 Jbeta primers. Sequencing used immunoSEQ multiplex PCR; TCRdb keeps in-frame clones, though not all of them. The sample holds 200,000 or so clones; around 81% are singletons and the top ten take around 2%. What was sequenced was PBMCs. Receptors originate from a woman aged 18-29 years in good health and CMV-seropositive.

V and J are TRBV6-5 and TRBJ2-3; 15 bases agree with TRBD2. Germline lookup yields CDR1 MNHEY and CDR2 SVGAGI. V trimming: 6 bases; J trimming: 6 bases; junction bases outside the gene matches: 4. The CDR3 covers 15 residues. CDR3 bases: TGTGCCAGCAGGGGACTAGCGGGGGGCCGCGATACGCAGTATTTT. Translating gives CASRGLAGGRDTQYF.

The genes are TRBV18 and TRBJ1-6, with 7 bases that match TRBD1. The CDR3 length is 15 residues. Germline V gene lookup returns CDR1 KGHSH and CDR2 LQKENI. The V gene end was trimmed by 0 bases and the J gene end by 6 bases; junction bases not matched to a gene: 2. CDR3 DNA: TGTGCCAGCTCACCACCGGGACAGACTAATTCACCCCTCCACTTT. Its translation: CASSPPGQTNSPLHF.

This clone came up once. The chain combines TRBV30 with TRBJ2-5, with 8 bases matching TRBD2. The CDR3 consists of 15 residues. Germline CDR1 is GTSNPN and CDR2 is SVGIG (reference sequence). Germline trimming cut 4 bases from V and 2 bases from J; bases unmatched to any gene: 9. In DNA, the CDR3 is TGTGCCTGGACTCCGGGGGGGACATTACAAGAGACCCAGTACTTC. Residues: CAWTPGGTLQETQYF.